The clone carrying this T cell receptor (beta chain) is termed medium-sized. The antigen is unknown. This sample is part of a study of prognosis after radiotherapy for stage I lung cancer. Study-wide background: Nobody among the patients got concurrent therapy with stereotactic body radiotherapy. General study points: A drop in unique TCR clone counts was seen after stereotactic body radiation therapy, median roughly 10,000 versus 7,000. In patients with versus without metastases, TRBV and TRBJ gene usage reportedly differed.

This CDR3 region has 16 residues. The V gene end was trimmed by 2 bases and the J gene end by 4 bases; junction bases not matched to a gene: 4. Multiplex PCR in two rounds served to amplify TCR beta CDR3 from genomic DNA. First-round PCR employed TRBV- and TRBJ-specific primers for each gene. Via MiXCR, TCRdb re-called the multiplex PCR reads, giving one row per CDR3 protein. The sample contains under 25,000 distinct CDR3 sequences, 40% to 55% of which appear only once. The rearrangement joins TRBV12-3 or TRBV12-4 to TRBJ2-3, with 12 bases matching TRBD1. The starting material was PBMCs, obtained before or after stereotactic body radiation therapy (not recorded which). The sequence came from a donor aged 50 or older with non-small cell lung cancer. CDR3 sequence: CASSLRGQGASDTQYF. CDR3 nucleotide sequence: TGTGCCAGCAGTTTAAGGGGACAGGGGGCCTCAGATACGCAGTATTTT.